The rows below give T cell receptor beta chains drawn from one sample of a study of CD4+ T cells in melanoma. Libraries were prepared by immunoSEQ multiplex PCR; TCRdb keeps only in-frame clonotypes and omits some of them. Counted here are more than 110,000 clones, 92% occurring once; the ten biggest clones make up 1.5%. The receptors shown here come from a human donor with melanoma. CDR3s include the opening cysteine and the closing phenylalanine or tryptophan. A D gene is named only where the DNA matches it firmly. Some rows have no size entry. The others give once, few or many, or a class for an expanded clone.

V gene,D gene,clone size,J gene,CDR3 DNA,CDR3 protein
TRBV5-1,-,-,TRBJ1-1,TGCGCCAGCAGCTTGGGCCCGTCGACAGGCAGCAACACTGAAGCTTTCTTT,CASSLGPSTGSNTEAFF
TRBV5-4,-,-,TRBJ2-3,TGTGCCAGCAGCTCGCCGAAAGGGAGCACAGATACGCAGTATTTT,CASSSPKGSTDTQYF
TRBV6-5,-,-,TRBJ1-3,TGTGCCAGCAGTTACACCTTAGGGGTATCTGGAAACACCATATATTTT,CASSYTLGVSGNTIYF
TRBV14,-,-,TRBJ2-5,TGTGCCAGCAGCCAAGTTCTGGAGACCCAGTACTTC,CASSQVLETQYF
TRBV19,-,-,TRBJ1-3,TGTGCCAGTAGTATCGGACGGGCCTCTGGAAACACCATATATTTT,CASSIGRASGNTIYF
TRBV6-1,-,-,TRBJ1-2,TGTGCCAGCAGTGAAGGGGTAGCTGTAAATAACTATGGCTACACCTTC,CASSEGVAVNNYGYTF
TRBV15,TRBD1,-,TRBJ1-2,TGTGCCACCAGCAGAGAGCCCTTGACAGGGTCTGGCTACACCTTC,CATSREPLTGSGYTF
TRBV5-4,TRBD1,-,TRBJ1-1,TGTGCCAGCAGCTTGACAGGGGGCACTGAAGCTTTCTTT,CASSLTGGTEAFF
TRBV27,-,-,TRBJ2-2,TGTGCCAGCAGTGGGGGACGTTCCACCGGGGAGCTGTTTTTT,CASSGGRSTGELFF
TRBV7-9,-,once,TRBJ2-4,TGTGCCAGCAGCTTAGGCGGTAACATTCAGTACTTC,CASSLGGNIQYF
TRBV27,-,-,TRBJ2-7,TGTGCCAGCAGTTTACGTTTCAGATACGAGCAGTACTTC,CASSLRFRYEQYF
TRBV7-2,-,-,TRBJ2-2,TGTGCCAGCAGCTTAGCAGGGACCGGGGAGCTGTTTTTT,CASSLAGTGELFF
TRBV18,-,-,TRBJ1-4,TGTGCCAGCTCACCGCAGAAACCTGCAACTAATGAAAAACTGTTTTTT,CASSPQKPATNEKLFF
TRBV28,-,-,TRBJ2-4,TGTGCCAGCAGGTCACCGGGACAAGGAAACATTCAGTACTTC,CASRSPGQGNIQYF
TRBV5-6,-,-,TRBJ2-7,TGTGCCAGCAGCTTCACAGTTTCTTCCTACGAGCAGTACTTC,CASSFTVSSYEQYF
TRBV6-5,-,-,TRBJ1-5,TGTGCCAGCAGACCTCAGCATTATAGCAATCAGCCCCAGCATTTT,CASRPQHYSNQPQHF
TRBV5-1,TRBD2,-,TRBJ2-1,TGCGCCAGCAGCTCGGGGACTAGCGGGGACGGTGAGCAGTTCTTC,CASSSGTSGDGEQFF
TRBV30,-,-,TRBJ2-3,TGTGCCTGGAGTGGGGGCGCAGATACGCAGTATTTT,CAWSGGADTQYF
TRBV9,-,-,TRBJ2-1,TGTGCCAGCAGCGTAGCAGGGAACTCCTACAATGAGCAGTTCTTC,CASSVAGNSYNEQFF
TRBV7-8,TRBD2,-,TRBJ2-3,TGTGCCAGCAGCCGAGTCGGGGGAGGGAGCACAGATACGCAGTATTTT,CASSRVGGGSTDTQYF
TRBV2,-,-,TRBJ2-1,TGTGCCAGCAGTGAAGCTTTCGTAAGTTCCGCTAAGTTCTTC,CASSEAFVSSAKFF
TRBV5-6,-,-,TRBJ1-2,TGTGCCAGCAGCTTGGTCCCCTATGGCTACACCTTC,CASSLVPYGYTF
TRBV7-6,-,-,TRBJ1-6,TGTGCCAGCAGCCGCGAGTCTAATGATTCACCCCTCCACTTT,CASSRESNDSPLHF
TRBV4-1,TRBD1,-,TRBJ1-1,TGCGCCAGCAGCCAACCACAGGGGGGGAACACTGAAGCTTTCTTT,CASSQPQGGNTEAFF
TRBV7-2,TRBD2,-,TRBJ2-7,TGTGCCAGCAGCGCTCGTAGCGGGGGGGGCCTCTACGAGCAGTACTTC,CASSARSGGGLYEQYF
TRBV2,-,-,TRBJ1-2,TGTGCCAGCAGTCGGGACTCCCAGGCTAACTATGGCTACACCTTC,CASSRDSQANYGYTF
TRBV29-1,-,-,TRBJ2-1,TGCAGCGGACGTGCCCAGGGTGAGCAGTTCTTC,CSGRAQGEQFF
TRBV13,TRBD1,-,TRBJ1-2,TGTGCCAGCAGCATCTCGGACAGGGGGGATGGCTACACCTTC,CASSISDRGDGYTF
TRBV2,TRBD2,-,TRBJ2-2,TGTGCCAGCAGGGAGGCAGCGGGGGGCACCGGGGAGCTGTTTTTT,CASREAAGGTGELFF
TRBV12-5,-,-,TRBJ1-2,TGTGCTAGTGCCCTCGGACTTAGCTATGGCTACACCTTC,CASALGLSYGYTF
TRBV19,-,-,TRBJ1-1,TGTGCCAGTAACCCAAACCCCGGGGGTACCCTCCAAGCTTTCTTT,CASNPNPGGTLQAFF
TRBV30,-,-,TRBJ1-1,TGTGCCTGGAGTGTAGGAAGGGCTGAAGCTTTCTTT,CAWSVGRAEAFF
TRBV2,-,few,TRBJ2-3,TGTGCCAGCGCCAGGGACGGCGGGTGGGATACGCAGTATTTT,CASARDGGWDTQYF
TRBV10-3,-,-,TRBJ2-1,TGTGCCACTGGGGGGTACAATGAGCAGTTCTTC,CATGGYNEQFF
TRBV5-1,TRBD2,-,TRBJ2-7,TGCGCCAGCAGCTTGGTGCTAGCGGGGGGGCCTATGAACGAGCAGTACTTC,CASSLVLAGGPMNEQYF
TRBV7-9,TRBD1,-,TRBJ1-1,TGTGCCAGCAGCTCGCAGGGGGCCACTGAAGCTTTCTTT,CASSSQGATEAFF
TRBV19,-,-,TRBJ2-3,TGTGCCAGTAGTAACGGGGGGCAGACAGATACGCAGTATTTT,CASSNGGQTDTQYF
TRBV5-1,-,-,TRBJ2-7,TGCGCCAGCAGCCCGGGGGGCCCTCGAGAGGATTACGAGCAGTACTTC,CASSPGGPREDYEQYF
TRBV19,-,-,TRBJ1-5,TGTGCCAGTAGTATAAATGGGGTGGGCAATCAGCCCCAGCATTTT,CASSINGVGNQPQHF
TRBV4-1,-,-,TRBJ1-2,TGCGCCAGCAGCCAAGATCCAGGGATAGCGTCTGGCTACACCTTC,CASSQDPGIASGYTF
TRBV5-1,-,-,TRBJ1-1,TGCGCCAGCAGCTTGGTGGGGAATGAAGCTTTCTTT,CASSLVGNEAFF
TRBV6-1,-,-,TRBJ2-7,TGTGCCAGCAGTGACAGACAGTACGAGCAGTACTTC,CASSDRQYEQYF
TRBV6-6,TRBD1,-,TRBJ1-4,TGTGCCAGCAGTTACGGGACAGCAACTAATGAAAAACTGTTTTTT,CASSYGTATNEKLFF
TRBV5-1,-,-,TRBJ2-2,TGCGCCAGCGGTATAAGGGGCGGCGGGGAGCTGTTTTTT,CASGIRGGGELFF
TRBV5-4,TRBD1,-,TRBJ1-6,TGTGCCAGCAGTCGGGACAGGGGCTCCTCACCCCTCCACTTT,CASSRDRGSSPLHF
TRBV5-1,TRBD2,-,TRBJ2-3,TGCGCCAGCAGCCCCGGTGGGCTAGCGGGGGCACCACAGAATACGCAGTATTTT,CASSPGGLAGAPQNTQYF